This TCR beta chain was sequenced for a study of blood T cell repertoires in COVID-19. As handled by the study authors: Estimates of nucleated cell counts were drawn from the amplification of reference gene primers. TCRdb's table, derived via immunoSEQ multiplex PCR, lists solely in-frame clones and lacks some. The DNA gave D and trimming, while V, J and clone size come from that table. The data contain 60,000 to 80,000 clones, around 85% of them singletons. Germline V gene lookup returns CDR1 MNHNY and CDR2 SVGAGI (reference sequence). This CDR3 comprises 13 residues. V lost 10 bases and J 4 bases, leaving 16 bases between the germline ends.

The gene calls are TRBV6-6 and TRBJ1-2, with TRBD1 as a possible D gene (5 bases). Sequencing was carried out using peripheral blood. This TCR was sampled from a man between 45 and 60 years old with acute or convalescent COVID-19. This chain's CDR3 is CATAAGVGYGYTF. The CDR3 DNA follows: TGTGCCACCGCGGCGGGGGTCGGCTATGGCTACACCTTC.